This T cell receptor (beta chain) comes out of a study of CD8 T cells in Susac syndrome. Looking at the study overall: Among the sequenced Susac syndrome patients, roughly six had active disease while eight were in remission. There were Susac syndrome patients who were therapy-naive at blood draw, others on corticosteroids, and others on intravenous immunoglobulin alone.

With random hexamers, reverse transcription was performed on 0.5 to 1 ug of RNA. Amplification of TCR beta CDR3 was carried out by immunoSEQ multiplex PCR, which covered 54 Vbeta and 13 Jbeta segments. TCRdb re-derived calls from the immunoSEQ multiplex PCR reads in MiXCR, one entry per CDR3 protein. This table holds over 140,000 distinct CDR3 sequences, roughly 94% found once. V lost 1 base, J lost 8 bases, and 11 bases lay in between. Germline V lookup: CDR1 SEHNR, CDR2 FQNEAQ (reference sequence). The CDR3 sequence is 13 residues long. The recently defined diagnostic criteria for definite or probable disease were met by the Susac syndrome patients.

This TCR came from a human donor with Susac syndrome. The specimen was CD4+ T cells from PBMCs. This rearrangement joins TRBV7-9 to TRBJ1-2; D is uncertain. The CDR3 here is CASSLEVSRGYTF. CDR3 DNA sequence: TGTGCCAGCAGCTTAGAAGTCTCCCGAGGCTACACCTTC.